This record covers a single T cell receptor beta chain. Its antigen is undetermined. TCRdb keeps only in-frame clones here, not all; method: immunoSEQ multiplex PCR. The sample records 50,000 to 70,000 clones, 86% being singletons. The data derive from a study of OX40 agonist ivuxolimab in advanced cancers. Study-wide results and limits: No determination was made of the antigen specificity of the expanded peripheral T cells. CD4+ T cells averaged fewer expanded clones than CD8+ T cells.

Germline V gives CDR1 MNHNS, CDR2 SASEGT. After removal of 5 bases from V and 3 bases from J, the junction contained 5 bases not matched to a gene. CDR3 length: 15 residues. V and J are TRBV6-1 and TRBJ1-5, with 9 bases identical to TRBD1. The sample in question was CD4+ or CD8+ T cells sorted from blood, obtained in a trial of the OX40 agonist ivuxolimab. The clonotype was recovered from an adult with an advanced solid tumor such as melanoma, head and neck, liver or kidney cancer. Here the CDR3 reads CASSKGQGPNQPQHF. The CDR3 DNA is TGTGCCAGCAGTAAGGGACAGGGCCCCAATCAGCCCCAGCATTTT.